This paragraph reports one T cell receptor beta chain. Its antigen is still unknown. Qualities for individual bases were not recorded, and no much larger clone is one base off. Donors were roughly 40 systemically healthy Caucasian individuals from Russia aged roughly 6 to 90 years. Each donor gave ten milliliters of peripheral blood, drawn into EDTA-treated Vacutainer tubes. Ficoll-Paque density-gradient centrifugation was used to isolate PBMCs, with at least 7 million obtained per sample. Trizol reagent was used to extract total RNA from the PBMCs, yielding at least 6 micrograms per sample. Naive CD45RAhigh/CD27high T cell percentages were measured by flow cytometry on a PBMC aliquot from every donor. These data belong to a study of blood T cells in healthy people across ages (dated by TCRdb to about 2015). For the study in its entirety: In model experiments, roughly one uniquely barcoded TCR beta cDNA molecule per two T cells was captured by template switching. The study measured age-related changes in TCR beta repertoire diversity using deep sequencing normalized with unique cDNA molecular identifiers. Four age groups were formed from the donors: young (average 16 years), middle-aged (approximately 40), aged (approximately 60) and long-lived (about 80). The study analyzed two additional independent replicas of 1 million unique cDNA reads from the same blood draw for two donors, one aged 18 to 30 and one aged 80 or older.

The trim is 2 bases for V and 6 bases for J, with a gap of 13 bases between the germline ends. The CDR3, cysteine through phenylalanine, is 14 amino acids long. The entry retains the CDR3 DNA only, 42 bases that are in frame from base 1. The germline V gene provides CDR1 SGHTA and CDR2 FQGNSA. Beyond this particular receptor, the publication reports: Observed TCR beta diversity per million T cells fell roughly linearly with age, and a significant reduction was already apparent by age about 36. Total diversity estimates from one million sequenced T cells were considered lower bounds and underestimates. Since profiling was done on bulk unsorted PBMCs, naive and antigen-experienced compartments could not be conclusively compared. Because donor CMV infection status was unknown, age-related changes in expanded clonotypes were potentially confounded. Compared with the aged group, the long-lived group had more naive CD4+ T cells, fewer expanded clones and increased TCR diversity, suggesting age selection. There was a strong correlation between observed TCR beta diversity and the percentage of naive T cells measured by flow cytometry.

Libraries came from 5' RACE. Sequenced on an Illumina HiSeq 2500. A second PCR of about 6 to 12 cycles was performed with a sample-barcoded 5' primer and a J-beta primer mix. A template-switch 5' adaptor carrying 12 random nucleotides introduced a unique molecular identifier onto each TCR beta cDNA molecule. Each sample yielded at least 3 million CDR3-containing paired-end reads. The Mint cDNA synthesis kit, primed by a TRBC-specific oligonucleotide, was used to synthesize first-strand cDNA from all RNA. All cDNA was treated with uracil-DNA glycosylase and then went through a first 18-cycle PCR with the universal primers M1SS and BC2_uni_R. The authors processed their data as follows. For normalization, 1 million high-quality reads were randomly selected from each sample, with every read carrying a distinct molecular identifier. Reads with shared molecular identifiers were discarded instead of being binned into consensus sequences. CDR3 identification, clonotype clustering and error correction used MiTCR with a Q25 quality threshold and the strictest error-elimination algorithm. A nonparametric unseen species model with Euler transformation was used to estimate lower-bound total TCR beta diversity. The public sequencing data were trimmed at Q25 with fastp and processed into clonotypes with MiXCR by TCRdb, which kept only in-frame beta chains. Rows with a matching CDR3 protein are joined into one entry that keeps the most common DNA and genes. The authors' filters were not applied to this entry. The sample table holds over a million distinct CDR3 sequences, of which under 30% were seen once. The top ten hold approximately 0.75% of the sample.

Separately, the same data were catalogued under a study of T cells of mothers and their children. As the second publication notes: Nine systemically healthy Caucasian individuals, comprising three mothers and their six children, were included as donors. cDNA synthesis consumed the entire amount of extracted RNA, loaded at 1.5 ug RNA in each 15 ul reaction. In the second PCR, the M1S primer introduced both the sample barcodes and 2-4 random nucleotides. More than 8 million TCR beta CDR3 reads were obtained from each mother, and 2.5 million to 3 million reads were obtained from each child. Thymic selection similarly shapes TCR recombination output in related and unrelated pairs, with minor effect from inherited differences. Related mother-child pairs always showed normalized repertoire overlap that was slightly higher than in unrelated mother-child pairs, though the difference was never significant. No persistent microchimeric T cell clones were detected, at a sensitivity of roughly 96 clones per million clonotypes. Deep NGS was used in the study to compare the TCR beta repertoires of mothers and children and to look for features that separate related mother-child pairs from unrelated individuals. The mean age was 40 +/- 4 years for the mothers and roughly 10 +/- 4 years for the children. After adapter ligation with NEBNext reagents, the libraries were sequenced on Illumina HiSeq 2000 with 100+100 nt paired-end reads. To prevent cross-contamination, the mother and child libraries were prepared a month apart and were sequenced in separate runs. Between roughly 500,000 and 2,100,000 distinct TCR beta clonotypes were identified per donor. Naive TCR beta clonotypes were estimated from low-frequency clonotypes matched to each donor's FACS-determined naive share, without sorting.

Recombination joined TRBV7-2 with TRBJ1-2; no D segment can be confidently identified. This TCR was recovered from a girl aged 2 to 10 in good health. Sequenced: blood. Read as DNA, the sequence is TGTGCCAGCAGCTTACGTCTTTCAGAGCATGGCTACACCTTC. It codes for CASSLRLSEHGYTF.